Listed here are 23 T cell receptor beta chains from one sample, sequenced in a study of human T cells and chemical hapten exposure. Time point here: patch test 3, about 24 weeks after DPC sensitization. Stated treatment: therapeutic diphenylcyclopropenone sensitization with weekly scalp DPC. TCRdb re-called the RACE reads with MiXCR, one entry per CDR3 protein. The repertoire holds fewer than 80,000 distinct CDR3 sequences, with 9.5% to 12% as singletons. Specimen: whole blood, collected in connection with sensitization to the hapten diphenylcyclopropenone (DPC). These receptors came from a woman aged 25 to 39 with alopecia areata. Some clones in this sample may be carry-over from other donors' samples.

This clonotype occurred many times. The chain uses TRBV7-2 and TRBJ1-2; D not resolved. Germline V gene sequence: CDR1 SGHTA, CDR2 FQGNSA. V dropped 0 bases and J dropped 0 bases, with 5 bases sitting between them. CDR3 length: 14 residues. The DNA of the CDR3 is TGTGCCAGCAGCTTAGCCCAGTCTAACTATGGCTACACCTTC. Protein: CASSLAQSNYGYTF.

The V gene is TRBV6-5, the J gene TRBJ1-6, with TRBD1 matching over 7 bases. This CDR3 has 17 residues. Germline CDR1 is MNHEY and CDR2 is SVGAGI. Trimming cost V 0 bases and J 10 bases; bases outside gene matches: 12. The CDR3 DNA follows: TGTGCCAGCAGTTACTCGTCCGCGACAGGGCTTCACTCACCCCTCCACTTT. It translates to CASSYSSATGLHSPLHF.

This chain joins TRBV12-3 or TRBV12-4 and TRBJ2-3; 13 bases match TRBD2. This CDR3 is built from 15 residues. The J segment lost 5 bases and the V segment lost 2 bases, leaving 1 base of the junction unmatched. In DNA, the CDR3 is TGTGCCAGCAGTTTAAGGACTAGCGGGGGAGATACGCAGTATTTT. It translates to CASSLRTSGGDTQYF.

This clonotype was seen ten or more times. This chain uses TRBV27 with TRBJ1-5; 10 bases line up with TRBD1. V lost 6 bases to trimming and J lost 4 bases; unmatched junction nucleotides: 6. The CDR3 is 15 residues long. From germline, CDR1 is MNHEY and CDR2 SMNVEV (reference sequence). The DNA for the CDR3 is TGTGCCAGCAGGGGACAGGGGTCAAGGAATCAGCCCCAGCATTTT. Its protein is CASRGQGSRNQPQHF.

This clonotype was detected a few times. The chain employs TRBV6-1 and TRBJ2-3, with a possible D match to TRBD2 (7 bases). Germline values: CDR1 MNHNS, CDR2 SASEGT. The V and J ends lost 3 bases and 6 bases respectively, with 10 bases between them. The CDR3 runs 13 residues. The CDR3 sequence: CASSEGGADTQYF. For the CDR3, the DNA is TGTGCCAGCAGTGAGGGGGGGGCGGATACGCAGTATTTT.

This clonotype was seen many times. This chain connects TRBV28 to TRBJ1-5; TRBD1 aligns across 8 bases. The germline gives CDR1 MDHEN, CDR2 SYDVKM. The CDR3 totals 16 residues. With 6 bases clipped from V and 0 bases from J, the junction kept 7 bases outside the gene matches. As DNA, the CDR3 is TGTGCCAGCAGCGGCCCCAGGGGGCTTAGCAATCAGCCCCAGCATTTT. Translating gives CASSGPRGLSNQPQHF.

The chain employs TRBV20-1 and TRBJ2-7, with 7 nucleotides matching TRBD1. V was clipped by 4 bases and J by 2 bases; unmatched bases: 5. This CDR3 contains 13 residues. Germline CDR1 DFQATT, CDR2 SNEGSKA (reference sequence). This CDR3 is CSAKATGTYEQYF. CDR3 DNA: TGCAGTGCTAAGGCGACAGGGACCTACGAGCAGTACTTC.

V is TRBV4-1 and J is TRBJ1-4, with D hard to call. V was trimmed by 7 bases and J by 3 bases, leaving 9 bases between them. CDR3 size: 13 residues. Germline lookup yields CDR1 MGHRA and CDR2 YSYEKL. The CDR3 nucleotides read TGCGCCAGCACTGGAGTGTCTAATGAAAAACTGTTTTTT. Translating gives CASTGVSNEKLFF.

This clonotype was observed a handful of times. This rearrangement joins TRBV7-9 to TRBJ2-1; no reliable D call. Germline CDR1 SEHNR, CDR2 FQNEAQ (reference sequence). This CDR3 is built from 14 residues. V was cut by 5 bases and J by 10 bases, with 18 bases left in between. CDR3 amino acids: CASSPSSALREQFF. The CDR3 DNA sequence: TGTGCCAGCAGCCCCAGCTCGGCCCTGAGGGAGCAGTTCTTC.

As DNA, the CDR3 is TGTGCCAGCAGTTACTCGATGGGCGGGGGGCAAGAGACCCAGTACTTC. Its translation is CASSYSMGGGQETQYF. The V and J genes are TRBV6-6 and TRBJ2-5; 8 bases agree with TRBD2. The trim removed 0 bases at V and 2 bases at J, leaving 5 bases unmatched. The CDR3 length is 16 residues. Looked up from germline, CDR1 is MNHNY and CDR2 is SVGAGI (reference sequence).

This clonotype has just a few counts. The rearrangement joins TRBV6-2 or TRBV6-3 to TRBJ2-2; D might be TRBD1 (6 bases). The length of the CDR3 is 14 residues. Germline lookup yields CDR1 MNHEY and CDR2 SVGEGT. Between the trimmed V and J ends, which lost 6 bases and 6 bases, there was a span of 14 bases. DNA of the CDR3: TGTGCCAGCAGCCCAGATAACAGGGCCGGGGAGCTGTTTTTT. Encoded protein: CASSPDNRAGELFF.

A remark on this clonotype: Being one base from a much bigger clone, this may be a read error. This rearrangement joins TRBV20-1 to TRBJ2-3; maybe TRBD2 (5 bases). With 5 bases removed from V and 5 bases from J, the gap between germline ends came to 23 bases. There are 16 residues in the CDR3. CDR1 and CDR2 from the germline V gene are DFQATT and SNEGSKA (reference sequence). CDR3 coding DNA: TGCAGTGCTCTGACCCTTCTGCAGCGGAAGATAGATACGCAGTATTTT. As protein: CSALTLLQRKIDTQYF.

This rearrangement joins TRBV20-1 to TRBJ2-1; TRBD2 aligns across 8 bases. With V trimmed by 6 bases and J by 2 bases, 6 bases remained unmatched. The CDR3 is 14 amino acids. CDR1 is DFQATT and CDR2 is SNEGSKA in the germline V gene (reference sequence). Written as DNA, the CDR3 is TGCAGTGCAAAGCGGGAGTGGACCTACAATGAGCAGTTCTTC. This encodes CSAKREWTYNEQFF.

The CDR3 loop reads CASSPLMRQFF. CDR3 sequence (DNA): TGTGCCAGCAGCCCCTTAATGAGGCAGTTCTTC. V and J are TRBV7-2 and TRBJ2-1; D remains unclear. From germline, CDR1 is SGHTA and CDR2 FQGNSA. V shed 5 bases and J shed 12 bases, with 11 bases lying between them. The CDR3 extends over 11 amino acids.

This clonotype was counted at least ten times. This chain connects TRBV2 to TRBJ2-7, with 7 bases identical to TRBD1. Germline trimming cut 5 bases from V and 5 bases from J; bases unmatched to any gene: 6. The CDR3 is 13 residues long. Germline assignment: CDR1 SNHLY and CDR2 FYNNEI. DNA of the CDR3: TGTGCCAGCAGTACAATCAGGGGGAACGAGCAGTACTTC. This gives the protein CASSTIRGNEQYF.

This clonotype was observed a few times. The chain is built from TRBV5-1 and TRBJ2-3, with D possibly matching TRBD2 (7 bases). V was trimmed by 2 bases and J by 5 bases, leaving 12 bases between them. The germline CDR1 and CDR2 sequences are SGHRS and YFSETQ. This CDR3 is 14 amino acids long. CDR3 amino acids: CASSLGGEEDTQYF. The CDR3 DNA follows: TGCGCCAGCAGCTTAGGGGGGGAGGAAGATACGCAGTATTTT.

The chain employs TRBV27 and TRBJ2-6; unclear D gene. This CDR3 region has 18 residues. V was shortened by 1 base and J by 0 bases, with 13 bases between the two germline ends. The V gene's germline CDR1 is MNHEY and CDR2 SMNVEV (reference sequence). DNA of the CDR3: TGTGCCAGCAGTTTATATCCTGGGCAAATCTCTGGGGCCAACGTCCTGACTTTC. It translates to CASSLYPGQISGANVLTF.

This clonotype was counted between two and nine times. The chain recombines TRBV19 with TRBJ2-1; 7 bases map to TRBD2. V gave up 11 bases and J gave up 5 bases; unmatched junction bases: 6. This CDR3 contains 12 residues. Germline-derived CDR1 and CDR2 are LNHDA and SQIVND (reference sequence). CDR3 sequence (DNA): TGTGCCGCAACTAGCGAGCACAATGAGCAGTTCTTC. Its protein product is CAATSEHNEQFF.

The chain couples TRBV2 to TRBJ2-7; 7 bases map to TRBD2. The germline CDR1 and CDR2 sequences are SNHLY and FYNNEI. This CDR3 contains 14 residues. After removal of 6 bases from V and 5 bases from J, the junction contained 10 bases not matched to a gene. CDR3 in DNA: TGTGCCAGCAGATCCACGGGACTACCCGACGAGCAGTACTTC. Protein product: CASRSTGLPDEQYF.

V is TRBV29-1 and J is TRBJ2-3; maybe TRBD2 (5 bases). Germline V CDR1 and CDR2: SQVTM, ANQGSEA. V dropped 7 bases and J dropped 3 bases, with 17 bases sitting between them. The length of the CDR3 is 14 residues. The CDR3 loop is CSGSADPVTDTQYF. For the CDR3, the DNA is TGCAGCGGGTCAGCGGACCCGGTTACAGATACGCAGTATTTT.

The chain is built from TRBV29-1 and TRBJ2-7; 10 bases are a match to TRBD2. The CDR3 loop spans 14 amino acids. The J segment lost 4 bases and the V segment lost 4 bases, leaving 7 bases of the junction unmatched. Germline V gene sequence: CDR1 SQVTM, CDR2 ANQGSEA. The CDR3 DNA reads TGCAGCGTTGGACAAGCGGGAGGGCCTTACGAGCAGTACTTC. It specifies CSVGQAGGPYEQYF.

This clonotype has a handful of counts. The chain joins TRBV3-1 to TRBJ1-1; TRBD1 matches at 8 bases. The CDR3 runs 13 residues. Per the germline V gene, CDR1 is LGHDT and CDR2 is YNNKEL (reference sequence). Trimming removed 6 bases from V and 11 bases from J; junction bases left unmatched: 11. The CDR3 reads CASSRQGFFDAFF. CDR3 bases: TGTGCCAGCAGTCGACAGGGGTTCTTTGATGCTTTCTTT.

This clonotype was observed many times. This chain links TRBV5-1 with TRBJ2-5, with 8 bases fitting TRBD2. The CDR3 sequence is 14 residues long. V shed 0 bases, J shed 2 bases, and the junction held 0 bases outside the gene matches. Per the germline V gene, CDR1 is SGHRS and CDR2 is YFSETQ. CDR3 coding DNA: TGCGCCAGCAGCTTGGGACTAGCGCAAGAGACCCAGTACTTC. Protein product: CASSLGLAQETQYF.